This T cell receptor (beta chain) emerged from a study of T cells in Graves' hyperthyroidism and ophthalmopathy. TCR beta CDR3 regions were amplified from RNA transcripts. First-round RT-PCR of the TCR CDR3 relied on the HTBI primer set. In TCRdb, the multiplex PCR reads were re-called with MiXCR into one record per CDR3 protein. The sample holds over 250,000 distinct CDR3 sequences; 20% to 30% are singletons and the top ten take roughly a quarter. At least ten counts were recorded for this clonotype. V dropped 2 bases and J dropped 3 bases, with 16 bases sitting between them. The germline CDR1 and CDR2 sequences are MDHEN and SYDVKM. The CDR3 has 16 amino acids. These patients, aged 18 to 65, had recently diagnosed hyperthyroidism lasting under 2 months.

The sequence was obtained from a man aged 40-50 years with Graves' hyperthyroidism that later progressed to Graves' ophthalmopathy. The chain joins TRBV28 to TRBJ1-2; no clear D gene. Input material: blood. Written as DNA, the CDR3 is TGTGCCAGCAGTTTAGAGCGCAGGAGTAAAGACTATGGCTACACCTTC. Its translation: CASSLERRSKDYGYTF.